This T cell receptor (beta chain) was recovered during a study of preoperative IRX-2 immunotherapy in early breast cancer (dated by TCRdb to about 2019). Library creation used the immunoSEQ multiplex PCR assay. This is the immuneACCESS table as TCRdb keeps it, with only in-frame sequences that have V and J called. A part of the clones is gone; compared with another copy, unresolved V genes explain less than half, and the rest is unexplained. Counted in this sample were approximately 96,000 clones; approximately 90% of them appeared once. The top ten hold over 2% of the sample. Regarding this clone: What antigen it recognizes has not been identified. No quality values exist for individual bases; no much larger clone is one base distant.

What the treatment or condition label conveys for this sample: preoperative locoregional IRX-2 cytokine immunotherapy. The samples were obtained from a phase Ib study that tested preoperative, locoregional IRX-2 cytokine immunotherapy designed to prime immune responses. Before surgery, IRX-2 was given to the donors, who were patients with early-stage breast cancer. V and J lose 4 bases and 4 bases, and a span of 17 bases separates them. The cysteine opens and the phenylalanine closes a CDR3 of 16 amino acids. The DNA shown is the 48-base CDR3, in frame from base 1. Sequencing used tumor tissue, obtained after IRX-2 immunotherapy. This TCR came from a human donor with breast cancer. The chain employs TRBV7-1 and TRBJ2-1; the D gene is perhaps TRBD1 or TRBD2, as each covers 5 bases. TRBV7-1 is placed among ORFs of uncertain function. The CDR3 has the sequence CASSLMPSRGYNEQFF. The nucleotide sequence reads TGTGCCAGCAGCTTAATGCCCTCGAGGGGTTACAATGAGCAGTTCTTC.